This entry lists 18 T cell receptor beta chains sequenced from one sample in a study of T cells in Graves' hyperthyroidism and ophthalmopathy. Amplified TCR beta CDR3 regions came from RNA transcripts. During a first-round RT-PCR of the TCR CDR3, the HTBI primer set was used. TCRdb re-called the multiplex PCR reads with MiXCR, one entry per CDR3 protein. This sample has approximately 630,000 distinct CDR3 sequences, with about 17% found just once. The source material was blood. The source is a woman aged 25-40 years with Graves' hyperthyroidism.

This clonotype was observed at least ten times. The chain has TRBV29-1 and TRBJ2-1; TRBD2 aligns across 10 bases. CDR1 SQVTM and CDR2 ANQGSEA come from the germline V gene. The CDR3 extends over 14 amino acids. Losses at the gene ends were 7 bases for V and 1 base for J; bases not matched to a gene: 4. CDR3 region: CSAWTSGSYNEQFF. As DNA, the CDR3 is TGCAGCGCCTGGACTAGCGGATCCTACAATGAGCAGTTCTTC.

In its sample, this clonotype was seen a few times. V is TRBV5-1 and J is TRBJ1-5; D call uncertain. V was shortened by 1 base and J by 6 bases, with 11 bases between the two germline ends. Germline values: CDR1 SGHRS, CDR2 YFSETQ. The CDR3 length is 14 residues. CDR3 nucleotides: TGCGCCAGCAGCTTGCGGGGTGGTGCTCAGCCCCAGCATTTT. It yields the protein CASSLRGGAQPQHF.

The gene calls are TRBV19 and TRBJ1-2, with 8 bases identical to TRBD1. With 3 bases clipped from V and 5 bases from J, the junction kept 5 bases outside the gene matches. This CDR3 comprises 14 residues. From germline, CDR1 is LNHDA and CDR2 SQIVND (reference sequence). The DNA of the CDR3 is TGTGCCAGTAGTATTTGGACAGGGCAGTATGGCTACACCTTC. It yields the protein CASSIWTGQYGYTF. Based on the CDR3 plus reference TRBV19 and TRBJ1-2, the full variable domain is DGGITQSPKYLFRKEGQNVTLSCEQNLNHDAMYWYRQDPGQGLRLIYYSQIVNDFQKGDIAEGYSVSREKKESFPLTVTSAQKNPTAFYLCASSIWTGQYGYTFGSGTRLTVV.

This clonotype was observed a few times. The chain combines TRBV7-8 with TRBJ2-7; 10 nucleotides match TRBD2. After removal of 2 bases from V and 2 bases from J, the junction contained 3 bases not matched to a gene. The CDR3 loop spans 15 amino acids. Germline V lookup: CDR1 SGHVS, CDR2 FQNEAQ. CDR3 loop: CASSLSAGGPYEQYF. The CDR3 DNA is TGTGCCAGCAGCTTATCAGCGGGAGGGCCCTACGAGCAGTACTTC. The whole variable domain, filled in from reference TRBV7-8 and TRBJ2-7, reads GAGVSQSPRYKVAKRGQDVALRCDPISGHVSLFWYQQALGQGPEFLTYFQNEAQLDKSGLPSDRFFAERPEGSVSTLKIQRTQQEDSAVYLCASSLSAGGPYEQYFGPGTRLTVT.

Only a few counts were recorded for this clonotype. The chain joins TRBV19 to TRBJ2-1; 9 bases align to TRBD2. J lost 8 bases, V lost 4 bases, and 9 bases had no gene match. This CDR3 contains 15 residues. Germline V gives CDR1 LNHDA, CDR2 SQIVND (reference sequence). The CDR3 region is CASSKGGTSRYEQFF. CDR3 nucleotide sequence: TGTGCCAGTAGTAAAGGGGGGACTAGCAGGTATGAGCAGTTCTTC.

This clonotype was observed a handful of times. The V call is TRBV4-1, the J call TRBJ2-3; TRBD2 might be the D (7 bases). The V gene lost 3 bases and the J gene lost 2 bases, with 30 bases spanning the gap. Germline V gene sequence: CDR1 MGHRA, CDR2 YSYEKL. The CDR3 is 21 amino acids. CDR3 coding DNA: TGCGCCAGCAGCCAGGGGGGGCCACAGGGACTCCAGAGATCCCTCACAGATACGCAGTATTTT. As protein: CASSQGGPQGLQRSLTDTQYF.

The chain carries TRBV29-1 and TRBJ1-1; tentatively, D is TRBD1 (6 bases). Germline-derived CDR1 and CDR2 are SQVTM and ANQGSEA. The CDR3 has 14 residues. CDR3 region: CGAREDSLNTEAFF. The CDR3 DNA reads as TGCGGCGCTAGAGAGGACAGCTTGAACACTGAAGCTTTCTTT. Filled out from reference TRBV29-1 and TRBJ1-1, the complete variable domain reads SAVISQKPSRDICQRGTSLTIQCQVDSQVTMMFWYRQQPGQSLTLIATANQGSEATYESGFVIDKFPISRPNLTFSTLTVSNMSPEDSSIYLCGAREDSLNTEAFFGQGTRLTVV.

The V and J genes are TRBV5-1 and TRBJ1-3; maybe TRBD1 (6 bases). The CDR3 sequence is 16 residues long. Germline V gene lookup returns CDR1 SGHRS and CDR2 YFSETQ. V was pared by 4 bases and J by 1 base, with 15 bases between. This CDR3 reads CASSTGRQDSGNTIYF. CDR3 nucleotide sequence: TGCGCCAGCAGCACCGGTCGACAGGATTCTGGAAACACCATATATTTT.

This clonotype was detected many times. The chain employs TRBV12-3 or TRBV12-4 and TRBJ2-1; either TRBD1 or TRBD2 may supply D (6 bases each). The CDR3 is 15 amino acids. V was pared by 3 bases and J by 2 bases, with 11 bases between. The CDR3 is CASSFGGLTYNEQFF. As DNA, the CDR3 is TGTGCCAGCAGTTTTGGGGGGCTAACCTACAATGAGCAGTTCTTC.

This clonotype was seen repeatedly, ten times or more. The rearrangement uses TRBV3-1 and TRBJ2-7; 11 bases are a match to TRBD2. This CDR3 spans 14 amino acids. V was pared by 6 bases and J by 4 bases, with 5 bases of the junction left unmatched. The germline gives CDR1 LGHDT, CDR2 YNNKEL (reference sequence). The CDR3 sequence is CASSLAGGRYEQYF. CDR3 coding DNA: TGTGCCAGCAGTCTAGCGGGAGGACGATACGAGCAGTACTTC.

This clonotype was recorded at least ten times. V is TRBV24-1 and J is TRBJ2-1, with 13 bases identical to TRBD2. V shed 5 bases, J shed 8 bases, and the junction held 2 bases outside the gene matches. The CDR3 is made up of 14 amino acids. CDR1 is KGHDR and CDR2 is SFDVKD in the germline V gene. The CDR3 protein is CATSGGLAGDEQFF. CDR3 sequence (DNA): TGTGCCACCAGTGGAGGACTAGCGGGAGATGAGCAGTTCTTC.

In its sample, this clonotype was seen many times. The chain's CDR3 is CASSELGRREKLFF. The CDR3 region has the DNA TGTGCCAGCAGTGAACTGGGCAGGAGGGAAAAACTGTTTTTT. This chain connects TRBV2 to TRBJ1-4; D remains ambiguous. V lost 2 bases and J 8 bases, leaving 12 bases between the germline ends. CDR3 length equals 14 residues. Germline-derived CDR1 and CDR2 are SNHLY and FYNNEI.

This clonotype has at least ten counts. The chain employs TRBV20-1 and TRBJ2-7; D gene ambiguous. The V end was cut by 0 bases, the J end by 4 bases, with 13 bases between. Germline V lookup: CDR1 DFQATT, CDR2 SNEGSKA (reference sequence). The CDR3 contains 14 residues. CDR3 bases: TGCAGTGCTAGAGACCCTTTACATCTATACGAGCAGTACTTC. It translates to CSARDPLHLYEQYF.

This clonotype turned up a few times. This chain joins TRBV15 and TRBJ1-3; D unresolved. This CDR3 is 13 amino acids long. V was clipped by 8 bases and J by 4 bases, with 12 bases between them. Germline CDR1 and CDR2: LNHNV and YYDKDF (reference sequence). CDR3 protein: CATAVFLGNTIYF. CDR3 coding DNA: TGTGCCACCGCAGTGTTTCTGGGAAACACCATATATTTT.

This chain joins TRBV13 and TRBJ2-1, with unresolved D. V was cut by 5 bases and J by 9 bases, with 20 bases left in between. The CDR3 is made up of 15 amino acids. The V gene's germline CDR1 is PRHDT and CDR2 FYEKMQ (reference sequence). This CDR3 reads CASSPRLASTSEQFF. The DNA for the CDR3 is TGTGCCAGCAGCCCCAGACTGGCTTCGACCAGTGAGCAGTTCTTC. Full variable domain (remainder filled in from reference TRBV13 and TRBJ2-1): AAGVIQSPRHLIKEKRETATLKCYPIPRHDTVYWYQQGPGQDPQFLISFYEKMQSDKGSIPDRFSAQQFSDYHSELNMSSLELGDSALYFCASSPRLASTSEQFFGPGTRLTVL.

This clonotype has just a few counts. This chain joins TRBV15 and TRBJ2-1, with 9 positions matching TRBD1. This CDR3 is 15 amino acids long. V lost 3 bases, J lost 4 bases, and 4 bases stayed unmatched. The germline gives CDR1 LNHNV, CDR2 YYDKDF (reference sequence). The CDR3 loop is CATSRGTGRYNEQFF. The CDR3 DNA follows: TGTGCCACCAGCAGGGGGACAGGGAGATACAATGAGCAGTTCTTC.

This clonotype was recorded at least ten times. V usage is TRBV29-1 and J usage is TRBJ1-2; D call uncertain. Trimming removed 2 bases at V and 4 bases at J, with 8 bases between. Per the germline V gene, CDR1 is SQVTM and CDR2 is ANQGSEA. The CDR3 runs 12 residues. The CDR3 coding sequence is TGCAGCGTTGAAAGGGCGGTCTATGGCTACACCTTC. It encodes CSVERAVYGYTF.

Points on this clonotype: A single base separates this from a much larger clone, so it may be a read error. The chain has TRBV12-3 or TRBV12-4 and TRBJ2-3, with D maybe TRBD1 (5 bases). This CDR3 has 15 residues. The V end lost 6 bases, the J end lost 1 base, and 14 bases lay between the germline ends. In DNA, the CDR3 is TGTGCCAGCAGGTTTTTACAGGATCGCACAGATACGCAGTATTTT. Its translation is CASRFLQDRTDTQYF.